This T cell receptor (beta chain) was sequenced during a study of cytomegalovirus exposure and HLA in healthy donors. V lost 4 bases, J lost 1 base, and 2 bases stayed unmatched. Germline V gene data show CDR1 as SGHRS and CDR2 as YFSETQ. The CDR3 length is 13 residues. This table comes from immunoSEQ multiplex PCR, and its TCRdb copy is limited to in-frame clones, with some not included. This sample carries around 300,000 clones, roughly 90% of them seen once, and the ten largest clones take over 1%. This TCR came from a woman aged 25-40 years in good health and CMV-seropositive. The sequenced sample consisted of PBMCs. The chain recombines TRBV5-1 with TRBJ2-7; 7 bases line up with TRBD1. Here the CDR3 reads CASSPTGSYEQYF. CDR3 DNA: TGCGCCAGCAGCCCGACAGGGTCCTACGAGCAGTACTTC.